This paragraph covers one T cell receptor beta chain sequence. Its antigen is as yet unknown. The sample is drawn from a study of T-cell memory formation after mild COVID-19. Study-wide context: TCR clusters were mostly donor specific.

Study findings and constraints: Clones contracting across day 15 to 85 had a balanced CD4/CD8 profile; later expanding clones leaned CD4+. CD4+ contracting clones were found mainly in CM and EM, and CD8+ ones in EMRA.

The 5'RACE method, run with constant-segment primers, produced TCR alpha and TCR beta cDNA libraries (carrying sample barcodes and UMIs). TCRdb passed the 5' RACE reads through MiXCR, listing each CDR3 protein once. Of about 390,000 distinct CDR3 sequences listed, over 20% were seen once; the top ten hold approximately 13%. The receptor was isolated from an adult woman who had mild COVID-19 (a few samples of this study predate the infection). Cell type and time point are not known. Sequencing was done on a sample of PBMCs or a T cell subset sorted from them (not recorded which).

The CDR3 DNA sequence: TGCGCCAGCAGCCAAACCGTCTCAGAGACCCAGTACTTC. Its translation: CASSQTVSETQYF. The chain couples TRBV4-3 to TRBJ2-5; no definite D call. V dropped 2 bases and J dropped 4 bases, with 8 bases sitting between them. Germline CDR1 and CDR2: LGHNA and YSLEER. The CDR3 runs to 13 residues.